This TCR beta chain emerged from a study of cytomegalovirus exposure and HLA in healthy donors. Study context: Per a later analysis, the approximately 700 first-cohort and fewer than 150 validation repertoires shared one platform.

Repertoires were generated with immunoSEQ multiplex PCR, while TCRdb's copy carries only in-frame clones and drops some. This sample has over 200,000 clones; 65% to 85% occur once, and the top ten carry around 15%. Notes on this clone: Its antigen is undetermined.

Overall study results and limits: Cytomegalovirus status was reportedly diagnosed by the classifier with high sensitivity and specificity. The study flagged about 160 TCR beta chains as cytomegalovirus-associated. That first-cohort TCR clusters tended to co-occur in the roughly 130 validation repertoires was found in a later analysis.

This TCR was recovered from a woman between 25 and 40 years old in good health and CMV-seropositive. Material for sequencing was PBMCs.

The chain's CDR3 is CASSPERGTEAFF. The CDR3 nucleotides are TGTGCCAGCTCACCGGAAAGGGGCACTGAAGCTTTCTTT. The V gene is TRBV18, the J gene TRBJ1-1, with D perhaps matching TRBD1 (5 bases). From germline, CDR1 is KGHSH and CDR2 LQKENI. The CDR3 extends over 13 amino acids. V was cut by 3 bases and J by 4 bases, with 9 bases left in between.